The present entry profiles one T cell receptor beta chain with its context. This record belongs to a study of blood T cell repertoires in COVID-19. Overall study context: The study drew acute and convalescent COVID-19 samples from the United States, Italy and Spain. Sample material is recorded as cDNA or gDNA derived from T cells, B-cell-depleted T cells, or PBMCs.

The CDR3 consists of 15 residues. Germline CDR1 is MNHEY and CDR2 is SMNVEV (reference sequence). V shed 4 bases, J shed 5 bases, and the junction held 9 bases outside the gene matches. TCRdb's table, derived via immunoSEQ multiplex PCR, lists solely in-frame clones and lacks some. The sample carries 100,000 to 150,000 clones, 69% recorded once. The sequenced material came from peripheral blood. The chain combines TRBV27 with TRBJ2-7; 9 bases line up with TRBD1. This receptor was identified in a woman in her 70s with acute or convalescent COVID-19. The CDR3 is CASSYRGTGTHEQYF. The CDR3 DNA is TGTGCCAGCAGTTACCGGGGGACAGGGACCCACGAGCAGTACTTC.